One TCR beta chain is described in this entry. The junction and the germline gene differ at one end; a read error may be behind it. The data derive from a study of T cells in Graves' hyperthyroidism and ophthalmopathy. Germline lookup yields CDR1 SEHNR and CDR2 FQNEAQ (reference sequence). CDR3 length: 14 residues. Regions amplified from RNA transcripts were the TCR beta CDR3 regions. HTBI primers were employed in a first-round RT-PCR of the TCR CDR3. TCRdb called the multiplex PCR reads again in MiXCR, with one record for every CDR3 protein. The sample has around 520,000 distinct CDR3 sequences, 12% to 15% seen once.

Sequenced sample: blood. This chain joins TRBV7-9 and TRBJ1-5, with D perhaps matching TRBD1 (6 bases). The sequence derives from a woman aged 40 to 50 with Graves' hyperthyroidism. The DNA of the CDR3 is TGTGCCAGCAGCCCCGGACAGCTCAATCGGCCCCAGCATTTT. Translation: CASSPGQLNRPQHF.